The text below deals with one T cell receptor (beta chain). Its antigen is not identified. Sample-barcoded 5' priming and a J-beta primer mix drove a second PCR of 7 to 11 cycles. From each sample, at least 2.5 million paired-end reads containing CDR3 were obtained. MiXCR, applied by TCRdb to the 5' RACE reads, yields one record per CDR3 protein. Of about 680,000 distinct CDR3 sequences in the sample, over 45% were seen once. Germline CDR1 is LGHNA and CDR2 is YSLEER. This CDR3 contains 16 residues. Trimming took 1 base from V and 0 from J, leaving 13 bases between them. The data belong to a study of blood T cells in healthy people across ages. Study as a whole: T cells yielded about one barcoded beta molecule per two cells through template switching. Findings of the study overall: Diversity estimates from one million T cells were considered underestimates.

V is TRBV4-3 and J is TRBJ2-7; weak D call: TRBD1 (6 bases). The sequence was obtained from a woman in her fifties or sixties in good health. Sequenced material: blood. This CDR3 is CASSQGYRANSYEQYF. CDR3 DNA: TGCGCCAGCAGCCAAGGCTACAGGGCGAACTCCTACGAGCAGTACTTC.